A selection of T cell receptor beta chains follows, all from one sample in a study of T-cell reconstitution after alpha-beta-depleted transplantation in children. TCRdb used MiXCR to reprocess the PCR reads, holding one entry per CDR3 protein. The top ten hold about 6% of the sample, which has 490,000 or so distinct CDR3 sequences, 9.5% to 15% seen once. The source was PBMCs from the stem cell graft donor, collected from the stem cell graft. These receptors were collected from a human donor who donated a stem cell graft to a child with combined immunodeficiency. CDR3s include the opening cysteine and the closing phenylalanine or tryptophan. A D gene is named only where the DNA matches it firmly. Rows may omit the clone size; those that give it use once, few, many or a size class.

TRBV29-1	TRBJ2-7	TRBD1	NA	CSVERIRDRGNEQYF	TGCAGCGTTGAAAGGATTCGGGACAGGGGAAACGAGCAGTACTTC
TRBV6-1	TRBJ1-3	TRBD1	NA	CASSGQGTGGNTIYF	TGTGCCAGCTCGGGACAGGGAACGGGGGGAAACACCATATATTTT
TRBV27	TRBJ1-3	NA	NA	CASSPTRGAGNTIYF	TGTGCCAGCAGTCCGACGAGGGGGGCTGGAAACACCATATATTTT
TRBV12-3/TRBV12-4	TRBJ2-2	NA	NA	CASSPLRKGSNTGELFF	TGTGCCAGCAGTCCCCTCCGCAAGGGATCGAACACCGGGGAGCTGTTTTTT
TRBV6-2/TRBV6-3	TRBJ1-6	NA	few	CASSQQGENSPLHF	TGTGCCAGCAGTCAGCAGGGTGAGAATTCACCCCTCCACTTT
TRBV6-1	TRBJ2-1	NA	NA	CASTPGRARNEQFF	TGTGCCAGCACCCCAGGGCGGGCCAGGAATGAGCAGTTCTTC
TRBV4-3	TRBJ2-7	TRBD1	many	CASSQGTGGRSSYEQYF	TGCGCCAGCAGCCAGGGGACAGGGGGTCGGAGCTCCTACGAGCAGTACTTC
TRBV20-1	TRBJ2-5	NA	NA	CSAQETQYF	TGCAGTGCTCAAGAGACCCAGTACTTC
TRBV4-2	TRBJ2-2	TRBD1	many	CASSRDRGLNTGELFF	TGTGCCAGCAGCCGAGACAGGGGCCTGAACACCGGGGAGCTGTTTTTT
TRBV15	TRBJ2-1	TRBD1	NA	CATSRGTGGRWNEQFF	TGTGCCACCAGCAGAGGGACAGGGGGCCGGTGGAATGAGCAGTTCTTC
TRBV29-1	TRBJ2-7	TRBD1	few	CSVAGTGRQYEQYF	TGCAGCGTTGCTGGGACAGGGAGACAATACGAGCAGTACTTC
TRBV24-1	TRBJ2-3	TRBD1	once	CATSASKAGQGLVDTQYF	TGTGCCACCAGTGCTTCCAAGGCGGGACAGGGGTTGGTGGATACGCAGTATTTT
TRBV4-1	TRBJ2-2	NA	NA	CASSQNRAIGELFF	TGCGCCAGCAGCCAGAACAGGGCCATCGGGGAGCTGTTTTTT
TRBV25-1	TRBJ2-5	NA	few	CASSVVSTVKYQETQYF	TGTGCCAGCAGCGTAGTCTCTACAGTGAAGTACCAAGAGACCCAGTACTTC
TRBV7-6	TRBJ2-2	NA	few	CASSLILGTGELFF	TGTGCCAGCAGCCTTATACTAGGAACCGGGGAGCTGTTTTTT
TRBV27	TRBJ2-1	TRBD1	many	CASSLTQGLGNEQFF	TGTGCCAGCAGTTTGACACAGGGGCTGGGCAATGAGCAGTTCTTC
TRBV12-3/TRBV12-4	TRBJ2-7	NA	NA	CASRMIHSYEQYF	TGTGCCAGCCGCATGATCCACTCCTACGAGCAGTACTTC
TRBV7-9	TRBJ2-3	NA	few	CASSLLGPATRGYTQYF	TGTGCCAGCAGCTTACTTGGACCCGCGACTAGGGGCTATACGCAGTATTTT
TRBV20-1	TRBJ2-3	TRBD2	few	CSAPTSGGRADTQYF	TGCAGTGCCCCGACTAGCGGGGGAAGGGCAGATACGCAGTATTTT
TRBV28	TRBJ2-5	NA	NA	CASSRPGRTQETQYF	TGTGCCAGCAGTAGACCGGGACGCACCCAAGAGACCCAGTACTTC
TRBV5-1	TRBJ2-3	NA	many	CASSSRDGAGTDTQYF	TGCGCCAGCAGCTCACGAGATGGGGCAGGCACAGATACGCAGTATTTT
TRBV11-2	TRBJ1-5	NA	NA	CASSAINQGNQPQHF	TGTGCCAGCAGCGCTATCAATCAGGGGAATCAGCCCCAGCATTTT